The rows below give T cell receptor beta chains drawn from one sample of a study of post-analysis software for immune sequencing data. TCRdb used MiXCR to reprocess the PCR reads, holding one entry per CDR3 protein. The data hold 350,000 to 450,000 distinct CDR3 sequences, with 30% to 45% observed a single time. Input material: blood. These receptors all stem from a girl aged 2 to 9 with multiple sclerosis. Each CDR3 is given without its conserved first and last residue.

TRBJ2-6 TRBV3-1 ASSHWRLAGGLGSGANVLT
TRBJ2-1 TRBV11-2 ASSSEEGALAGGPWWNEQF
TRBJ1-2 TRBV19 ASSTSAPYGYT
TRBJ2-5 TRBV20-1 SARLAGGPWETQY
TRBJ2-3 TRBV20-1 SARHARAGAAGTQY
TRBJ2-5 TRBV20-1 SARGGETQY
TRBJ2-1 TRBV27 ASSPLVWDEQF
TRBJ2-7 TRBV20-1 SASNRGSYEQY
TRBJ2-1 TRBV11-1 ASSLRLDSYNEQF
TRBJ2-1 TRBV20-1 SARDGTSGNNEQF
TRBJ2-5 TRBV29-1 SVTEDRQETQY
TRBJ2-1 TRBV7-2 ASSTRGALGNEQF
TRBJ1-2 TRBV12-3/TRBV12-4 ASSHRQGRGCYGYT
TRBJ1-4 TRBV10-2 ASSEGQGVEKLF
TRBJ2-5 TRBV6-2/TRBV6-3 ASITGNQRTQY
TRBJ2-5 TRBV11-2 ASSLSPGRTQY
TRBJ2-7 TRBV4-3 ASSRDSTSEQY
- TRBV28 ASSFGSSGSETQY
TRBJ1-1 TRBV13 ASSFLPWGGGRNTEAF
TRBJ2-3 TRBV6-1 ASSPTAGARDTQY
- TRBV6-6 ASTDGLLDEQY
TRBJ1-5 TRBV20-1 SARRGLNQPQH
TRBJ2-1 TRBV10-3 AISWSRGESYNEQF
TRBJ1-1 TRBV28 ASSTPPSGEAF
TRBJ1-6 TRBV20-1 SARGISNSPLH
TRBJ1-2 TRBV7-2 ASTLVSTYGYT
TRBJ2-7 TRBV7-6 ASSLEGRGSYEQY
TRBJ1-1 TRBV20-1 SAREGRTGNTEAF
- TRBV7-9 ASSLMGDEQY
TRBJ2-1 TRBV29-1 SGGGTSSYNEQF
TRBJ2-7 TRBV20-1 SASGSRRGGYEQY
TRBJ2-3 TRBV28 ASSLTGAFTDTQY
TRBJ1-2 TRBV18 ASSPTVQYGYT
TRBJ2-7 TRBV28 ASSLWGRWTPGYEQY
TRBJ2-3 TRBV20-1 SAGDPLAGERDTQY
TRBJ2-5 TRBV28 ASSYAGWEGETQY
TRBJ2-5 TRBV5-1 ASSPGQGAIQETQY
TRBJ2-6 TRBV18 ASTGAISGANVLT
TRBJ1-1 TRBV29-1 SAAGTGQSGDTEAF
TRBJ2-1 TRBV7-6 ASSFSQGQGQF
- TRBV6-6 ASRIDRANEQY
TRBJ2-3 TRBV20-1 SGGRQSSTDTQY
TRBJ2-7 TRBV6-6 ASSDSLADRPYEQY
TRBJ2-1 TRBV6-5 ASSLGGWGANNEQF
TRBJ1-2 TRBV7-9 ASSIEIGGNYGYT
TRBJ1-4 TRBV7-2 ASSPTGWNEKLF
TRBJ1-2 TRBV28 ASRPLLSRGRGVEGYT
TRBJ2-3 TRBV28 ASRLTGTDTQY
TRBJ2-6 TRBV12-3/TRBV12-4 ASTPSSGANVLT